The 4 T cell receptor beta chains listed next were all sequenced from one sample in a study of identical twins' blood T cells. Via MiXCR, TCRdb re-called the 5' RACE reads, giving one row per CDR3 protein. The data show a few hundred thousand distinct CDR3 sequences, roughly 27% seen once. The sequenced sample consisted of PBMCs. The receptors shown here come from a woman between 18 and 50 years old in good health.

V is TRBV6-6 and J is TRBJ2-7; D is uncertain. With 5 bases removed from V and 4 bases from J, the gap between germline ends came to 33 bases. The germline V gene has CDR1 MNHNY and CDR2 SVGAGI (reference sequence). The CDR3 is made up of 20 amino acids. CDR3 protein: CASSKRSAILDFYPFYEQYF. DNA of the CDR3: TGTGCCAGCAGTAAGAGGTCGGCTATTCTGGATTTTTACCCCTTTTACGAGCAGTACTTC.

Notes on this clonotype: One end of the junction does not line up with germline, which may come from a read error. The chain joins TRBV28 to TRBJ1-5; D gene unclear. From germline, CDR1 is MDHEN and CDR2 SYDVKM. This CDR3 comprises 9 residues. CDR3 in amino acids: CAGSQPQHF. The CDR3 nucleotides read TGTGCCGGCAGCCAGCCCCAGCATTTT.

The chain employs TRBV2 and TRBJ1-3; D not certain. The CDR3 extends over 16 amino acids. Germline V gives CDR1 SNHLY, CDR2 FYNNEI. The V and J ends lost 2 bases and 0 bases respectively, with 11 bases between them. The CDR3: CASSESTDFSGNTIYF. In DNA, the CDR3 is TGTGCCAGCAGTGAAAGTACAGATTTCTCTGGAAACACCATATATTTT.

At least ten counts were recorded for this clonotype. This chain links TRBV12-3 or TRBV12-4 with TRBJ1-1; unclear D gene. V was clipped by 3 bases and J by 1 base, with 6 bases between them. The CDR3 consists of 13 residues. The CDR3 here is CASSLFRNTEAFF. In DNA form, the CDR3 reads TGTGCCAGCAGTTTGTTCCGGAACACTGAAGCTTTCTTT.